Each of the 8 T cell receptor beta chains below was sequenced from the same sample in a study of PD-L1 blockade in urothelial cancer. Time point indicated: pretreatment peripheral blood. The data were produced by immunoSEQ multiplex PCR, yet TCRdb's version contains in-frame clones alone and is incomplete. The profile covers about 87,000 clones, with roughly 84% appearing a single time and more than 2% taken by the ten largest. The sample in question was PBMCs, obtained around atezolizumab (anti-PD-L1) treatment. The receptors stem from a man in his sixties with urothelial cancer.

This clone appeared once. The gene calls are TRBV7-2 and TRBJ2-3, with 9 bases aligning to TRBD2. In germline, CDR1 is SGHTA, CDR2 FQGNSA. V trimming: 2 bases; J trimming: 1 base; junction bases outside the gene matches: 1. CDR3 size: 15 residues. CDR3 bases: TGTGCCAGCAGCTTAAGACTAGCGGGCACAGATACGCAGTATTTT. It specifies CASSLRLAGTDTQYF.

The CDR3, as DNA: TGTGCCAGCAGCTTAGACTCCAACTATGGCTACACCTTC. Translated, it gives CASSLDSNYGYTF. The rearrangement links TRBV11-2 to TRBJ1-2; D gene uncertain. The CDR3 consists of 13 residues. Deletions cut 0 bases from V and 2 bases from J, with 4 bases between. Germline V gene sequence: CDR1 SGHAT, CDR2 FQNNGV.

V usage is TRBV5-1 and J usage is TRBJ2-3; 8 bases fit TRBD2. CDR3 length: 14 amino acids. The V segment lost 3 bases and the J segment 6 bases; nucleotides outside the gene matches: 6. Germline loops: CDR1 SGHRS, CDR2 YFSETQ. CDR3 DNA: TGCGCCAGCAGCTCCGGACTAGCCTGGGATACGCAGTATTTT. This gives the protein CASSSGLAWDTQYF.

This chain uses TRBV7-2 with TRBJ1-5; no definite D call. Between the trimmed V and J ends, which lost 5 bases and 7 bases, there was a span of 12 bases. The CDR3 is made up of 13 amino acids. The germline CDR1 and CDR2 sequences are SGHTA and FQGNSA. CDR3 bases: TGTGCCAGCAGCGCCGGGCAGCGGCAGCCCCAGCATTTT. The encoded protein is CASSAGQRQPQHF.

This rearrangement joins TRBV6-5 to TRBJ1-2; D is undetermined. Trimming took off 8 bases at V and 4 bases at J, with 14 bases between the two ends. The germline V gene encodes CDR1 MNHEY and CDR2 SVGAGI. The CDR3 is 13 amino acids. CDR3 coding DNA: TGTGCCAGCCACAGAGGGCGCGGCTATGGCTACACCTTC. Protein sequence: CASHRGRGYGYTF.

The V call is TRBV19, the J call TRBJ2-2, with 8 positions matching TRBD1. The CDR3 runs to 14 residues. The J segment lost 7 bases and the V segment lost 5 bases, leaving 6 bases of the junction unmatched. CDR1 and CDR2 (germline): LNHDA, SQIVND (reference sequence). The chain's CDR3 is CASSPTGAVGELFF. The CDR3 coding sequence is TGTGCCAGTAGTCCGACAGGGGCTGTCGGGGAGCTGTTTTTT.

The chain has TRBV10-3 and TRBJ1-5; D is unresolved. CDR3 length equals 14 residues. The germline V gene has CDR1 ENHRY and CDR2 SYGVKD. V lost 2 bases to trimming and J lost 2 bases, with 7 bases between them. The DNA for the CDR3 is TGTGCCATCAGTGAGGGCCAGGGCAATCAGCCCCAGCATTTT. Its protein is CAISEGQGNQPQHF.

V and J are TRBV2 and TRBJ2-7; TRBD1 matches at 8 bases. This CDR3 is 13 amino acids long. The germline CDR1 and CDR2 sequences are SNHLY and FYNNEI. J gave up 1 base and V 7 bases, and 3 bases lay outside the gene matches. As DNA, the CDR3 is TGTGCCAGCAAACAGGGGGTTTCCTACGAGCAGTACTTC. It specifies CASKQGVSYEQYF.